Each of the 27 T cell receptor beta chains below was sequenced from the same sample in a study of T-cell memory formation after mild COVID-19. TCRdb re-analysed the 5' RACE reads in MiXCR, keeping a single row per CDR3 protein. The sample records over 10,000 distinct CDR3 sequences, 9.5% to 15% being singletons. Sequenced sample: PBMCs or a T cell subset sorted from them (not recorded which). All receptors derive from an adult woman who had mild COVID-19 (a few samples of this study predate the infection). Cell type and time point are not known.

In this sample, this clonotype turned up many times. The chain carries TRBV5-5 and TRBJ1-1, with D unresolved. Germline V gene lookup returns CDR1 SGHKS and CDR2 YYEKEE (reference sequence). The V and J ends lost 4 bases and 6 bases respectively, with 10 bases between them. The CDR3 has 12 amino acids. The CDR3 loop reads CASSLRRAEAFF. In DNA, the CDR3 is TGTGCCAGCAGCCTCAGGAGGGCTGAAGCTTTCTTT.

This clonotype was recorded only once. This rearrangement joins TRBV6-5 to TRBJ1-6, with D possibly TRBD1 on 6 matching bases. V lost 6 bases and J 3 bases, leaving 21 bases between the germline ends. CDR3 length equals 18 residues. Germline CDR1 reads MNHEY; CDR2 reads SVGAGI. The CDR3 DNA reads TGTGCCAGCAGCCCAACCACAACAGGGTGGGGCTATAATTCACCCCTCCACTTT. Amino acids: CASSPTTTGWGYNSPLHF.

This clonotype rates as medium-sized. The chain carries TRBV6-2 or TRBV6-3 and TRBJ2-1, with D possibly matching TRBD2 (6 bases). Germline CDR1 MNHEY, CDR2 SVGEGT. The CDR3 loop spans 18 amino acids. V was trimmed by 2 bases and J by 3 bases, leaving 20 bases between them. The CDR3 bases are TGTGCCAGCAGTTACGACCGGTCGGTAGCGGTGTTCTACAATGAGCAGTTCTTC. It specifies CASSYDRSVAVFYNEQFF.

This clonotype is medium-sized. The gene calls are TRBV29-1 and TRBJ2-1; D gene uncertain. The V end lost 3 bases, the J end lost 0 bases, and 6 bases lay between the germline ends. Germline V gene lookup returns CDR1 SQVTM and CDR2 ANQGSEA. The CDR3 extends over 13 amino acids. The CDR3, as DNA: TGCAGCGTTGACTACTACTCCTACAATGAGCAGTTCTTC. Encoded protein: CSVDYYSYNEQFF.

Many counts were recorded for this clonotype. This rearrangement joins TRBV5-6 to TRBJ2-1, with 9 bases aligning to TRBD2. CDR1 SGHDT and CDR2 YYEEEE come from the germline V gene. CDR3 length equals 17 residues. The J segment lost 0 bases and the V segment lost 3 bases, leaving 7 bases of the junction unmatched. This CDR3 reads CASSSGLAIYSYNEQFF. The CDR3 DNA reads TGTGCCAGCAGCTCGGGACTAGCCATTTACTCCTACAATGAGCAGTTCTTC.

The chain carries TRBV12-3 or TRBV12-4 and TRBJ2-1; the D gene could be TRBD1 or TRBD2 (6 bases each). Trimming removed 5 bases from V and 7 bases from J, with 15 bases in between. CDR3 length: 14 amino acids. In DNA form, the CDR3 reads TGTGCCAGCAGTCTATCGGGGGCAGGGAATGAGCAGTTCTTC. It is translated as CASSLSGAGNEQFF.

In this sample, this clonotype turned up a few times. This sequence joins TRBV5-6 and TRBJ2-1, with a possible D match to TRBD1 (6 bases). The CDR3 runs to 16 residues. Germline V lookup: CDR1 SGHDT, CDR2 YYEEEE. V lost 4 bases and J 9 bases, leaving 23 bases between the germline ends. As DNA, the CDR3 is TGTGCCAGCAGCGATCTAAGGGGGTCACTTTTCAGTGAGCAGTTCTTC. This gives the protein CASSDLRGSLFSEQFF.

This clonotype ranks as medium-sized. This chain connects TRBV12-3 or TRBV12-4 to TRBJ2-3, with D possibly matching TRBD2 (6 bases). V was shortened by 6 bases and J by 6 bases, with 19 bases between the two germline ends. CDR3 size: 15 residues. The CDR3 loop is CASSPQRAIPDTQYF. The CDR3 nucleotides read TGTGCCAGCAGCCCTCAGCGGGCCATCCCCGATACGCAGTATTTT.

On this clonotype: One base away lies a much larger clone, so this may be a sequencing read error. The chain has TRBV5-5 and TRBJ2-6; 9 positions match TRBD1. V lost 6 bases to trimming and J lost 5 bases; unmatched junction nucleotides: 12. The V gene's germline CDR1 is SGHKS and CDR2 YYEKEE (reference sequence). This CDR3 is built from 17 residues. CDR3 region: CASTYGDRESWANVLTF. The CDR3 DNA sequence: TGTGCCAGCACCTATGGGGACAGGGAATCTTGGGCCAACGTCCTGACTTTC. Using reference TRBV5-5 and TRBJ2-6 for the parts outside the CDR3, the full variable domain is DAGVTQSPTHLIKTRGQQVTLRCSPISGHKSVSWYQQVLGQGPQFIFQYYEKEERGRGNFPDRFSARQFPNYSSELNVNALLLGDSALYLCASTYGDRESWANVLTFGAGSRLTVL.

Ten or more counts support this clonotype. The chain links TRBV12-3 or TRBV12-4 to TRBJ2-3; 7 bases map to TRBD2. CDR3 length: 15 residues. Trimming cost V 1 base and J 5 bases; bases outside gene matches: 6. The CDR3 region has the DNA TGTGCCAGCAGTTTAGTTGGGGGGGTAGGAGATACGCAGTATTTT. Translated: CASSLVGGVGDTQYF.

This clonotype showed up many times. The chain joins TRBV9 to TRBJ2-3; unclear D gene. V lost 4 bases, J lost 2 bases, and 14 bases lay in between. Germline V lookup: CDR1 SGDLS, CDR2 YYNGEE. The CDR3 covers 15 residues. The CDR3 DNA sequence: TGTGCCAGCAGCCCGGAGAGCTTAGACACAGATACGCAGTATTTT. Its translation is CASSPESLDTDTQYF.

This clonotype was seen at least ten times. CDR3 loop: CASSPTSGDNEQYF. The CDR3 DNA reads TGTGCCAGCAGCCCAACTAGCGGGGACAACGAGCAGTACTTC. The J gene is TRBJ2-7, the V gene TRBV4-2; 10 nucleotides line up with TRBD2. This CDR3 spans 14 amino acids. Germline CDR1 LGHNA, CDR2 YNFKEQ. Losses at the gene ends were 4 bases for V and 5 bases for J; bases not matched to a gene: 5.

This clonotype was recorded many times. The chain has TRBV6-5 and TRBJ2-5, with D hard to call. The CDR3 has 14 residues. The germline V and J ends were trimmed by 3 bases and 5 bases, with 13 bases remaining between them. Germline V gene lookup returns CDR1 MNHEY and CDR2 SVGAGI. DNA for the CDR3: TGTGCCAGCAGTTATTATCCCGGTCGGGAGACCCAGTACTTC. As protein: CASSYYPGRETQYF.

This clonotype was detected once. This chain joins TRBV20-1 and TRBJ1-5, with D possibly TRBD1 on 6 matching bases. Trimming removed 6 bases from V and 6 bases from J, with 18 bases in between. This CDR3 has 14 amino acids. Germline V lookup: CDR1 DFQATT, CDR2 SNEGSKA (reference sequence). The chain's CDR3 is CSASFGTLSQPQHF. For the CDR3, the DNA is TGCAGTGCCTCATTCGGGACATTGAGTCAGCCCCAGCATTTT.

This clonotype was found many times. The rearrangement links TRBV6-5 to TRBJ2-1; TRBD1 aligns across 7 bases. The CDR3 is 14 residues long. V trimming: 2 bases; J trimming: 3 bases; junction bases outside the gene matches: 1. Germline-derived CDR1 and CDR2 are MNHEY and SVGAGI. CDR3 DNA sequence: TGTGCCAGCAGTTACAGGGACAGCTACAATGAGCAGTTCTTC. It yields the protein CASSYRDSYNEQFF.

The J gene is TRBJ2-3, the V gene TRBV5-1; D unclear. V lost 1 base, J lost 4 bases, and 13 bases lay in between. The CDR3 totals 15 residues. Looked up from germline, CDR1 is SGHRS and CDR2 is YFSETQ. CDR3 in amino acids: CASSLWTELPDTQYF. The CDR3 region has the DNA TGCGCCAGCAGCTTGTGGACGGAGTTACCAGATACGCAGTATTTT.

This clonotype showed up many times. The chain has TRBV4-3 and TRBJ1-2; the match to TRBD1 covers 7 bases. The J segment lost 7 bases and the V segment lost 0 bases, leaving 8 bases of the junction unmatched. The germline V gene has CDR1 LGHNA and CDR2 YSLEER. CDR3 length equals 15 residues. The CDR3 loop is CASSQDHGRGSGYTF. CDR3 sequence (DNA): TGCGCCAGCAGCCAAGATCATGGCAGGGGGTCTGGCTACACCTTC.

At least ten counts were recorded for this clonotype. The rearrangement uses TRBV5-1 and TRBJ1-6; no clear D. This CDR3 is 15 amino acids long. Per germline, CDR1 SGHRS and CDR2 YFSETQ. V lost 1 base and J lost 8, with 13 bases in between. The CDR3 coding sequence is TGCGCCAGCAGCTTGAGGATCAACGAGGATTCACCCCTCCACTTT. Translating it yields CASSLRINEDSPLHF. The full variable domain, in which reference TRBV5-1 and TRBJ1-6 provide the parts outside the CDR3, is KAGVTQTPRYLIKTRGQQVTLSCSPISGHRSVSWYQQTPGQGLQFLFEYFSETQRNKGNFPGRFSGRQFSNSRSEMNVSTLELGDSALYLCASSLRINEDSPLHFGNGTRLTVT.

In this sample, this clonotype turned up many times. The chain combines TRBV7-9 with TRBJ2-7; D tentatively fits TRBD1 or TRBD2 (5 bases each). The V gene's germline CDR1 is SEHNR and CDR2 FQNEAQ (reference sequence). The CDR3 contains 14 residues. V was cut by 5 bases and J by 5 bases, with 16 bases left in between. The CDR3 DNA reads as TGTGCCAGCAGCCCAGGAACGGGGCCCCACGAGCAGTACTTC. Protein product: CASSPGTGPHEQYF.

This clonotype has ten or more counts. This chain connects TRBV6-8 to TRBJ2-7; 7 nucleotides agree with TRBD1. The CDR3 consists of 13 residues. Germline V CDR1 and CDR2: MNHGY, SAAAGT. J lost 4 bases, V lost 7 bases, and 7 bases had no gene match. DNA of the CDR3: TGTGCCAGCATCACAGGGGAGCAGTACGAGCAGTACTTC. Encoded protein: CASITGEQYEQYF.

This clonotype was counted at least ten times. The chain employs TRBV12-3 or TRBV12-4 and TRBJ2-7; possibly TRBD1 or TRBD2 for D (5 bases each). V dropped 0 bases and J dropped 9 bases, with 12 bases sitting between them. This CDR3 comprises 13 residues. The CDR3 DNA sequence: TGTGCCAGCAGTTTAGCGGAGGACACAACGCAGTACTTC. Protein sequence: CASSLAEDTTQYF.

The table lists this clonotype with many counts. This chain links TRBV27 with TRBJ1-5, with a possible D match to TRBD1 (5 bases). V was pared by 4 bases and J by 0 bases, with 10 bases between. Germline CDR1 reads MNHEY; CDR2 reads SMNVEV (reference sequence). CDR3 length: 15 residues. Here the CDR3 reads CASSWGDGSNQPQHF. The CDR3 DNA sequence: TGTGCCAGCAGTTGGGGCGACGGTAGCAATCAGCCCCAGCATTTT.

This clonotype occurred many times. The chain couples TRBV27 to TRBJ2-7; maybe TRBD1 (5 bases). The germline V and J ends were trimmed by 0 bases and 0 bases, with 24 bases remaining between them. The CDR3 contains 20 residues. Per the germline V gene, CDR1 is MNHEY and CDR2 is SMNVEV (reference sequence). CDR3 nucleotide sequence: TGTGCCAGCAGTTTATCCGGACCCAACTGGGGCAGCCCGTTCTCCTACGAGCAGTACTTC. Protein: CASSLSGPNWGSPFSYEQYF.

This clonotype has a count of ten or more. The chain joins TRBV5-1 to TRBJ1-6; no clear D gene. The germline V gene encodes CDR1 SGHRS and CDR2 YFSETQ. The ends were cut back, 4 bases at V and 14 bases at J, with 13 bases in the middle. The CDR3 sequence is 12 residues long. The CDR3 region has the DNA TGCGCCAGCAGCCAAGATGAGGGCACCCTCCACTTT. Amino acids: CASSQDEGTLHF.

By its share, this clonotype is medium-sized. The J gene is TRBJ2-1, the V gene TRBV29-1, with TRBD2 matching over 9 bases. Germline CDR1 reads SQVTM; CDR2 reads ANQGSEA. After removal of 6 bases from V and 2 bases from J, the junction contained 8 bases not matched to a gene. CDR3 size: 15 residues. CDR3: CSVAGGPFAYNEQFF. For the CDR3, the DNA is TGCAGCGTCGCGGGGGGGCCGTTCGCCTACAATGAGCAGTTCTTC.

This clonotype was recorded many times. The chain carries TRBV5-1 and TRBJ1-2; TRBD1 might be the D (6 bases). Trimming took 0 bases from V and 6 from J, leaving 15 bases between them. The CDR3 has 15 residues. Germline loops: CDR1 SGHRS, CDR2 YFSETQ. The DNA for the CDR3 is TGCGCCAGCAGCTTGGAGGGGGGCGACGGGGATGGCTACACCTTC. It specifies CASSLEGGDGDGYTF. Complete variable domain (other parts from reference TRBV5-1 and TRBJ1-2): KAGVTQTPRYLIKTRGQQVTLSCSPISGHRSVSWYQQTPGQGLQFLFEYFSETQRNKGNFPGRFSGRQFSNSRSEMNVSTLELGDSALYLCASSLEGGDGDGYTFGSGTRLTVV.

This clonotype was found a few times. This chain joins TRBV23-1 and TRBJ2-3; unclear D gene. TRBV23-1 is an ORF, and what it does is uncertain. The CDR3 loop spans 16 amino acids. With 4 bases removed from V and 1 base from J, the gap between germline ends came to 15 bases. This CDR3 reads CASSRPWLDRTDTQYF. CDR3 DNA: TGCGCCAGCAGTCGTCCGTGGCTAGACCGCACAGATACGCAGTATTTT.